One and the same sample provided the 24 T cell receptor beta chains below, sequenced in a study of CD8 T cells in ankylosing spondylitis. TCRdb ran MiXCR on the 5' RACE reads and lists one entry per CDR3 protein. The sample includes 250,000 to 400,000 distinct CDR3 sequences, under 14% of them seen just once. The sample comprised blood, either unsorted or a sorted T cell fraction (not recorded which). The origin of the receptors is a female donor with ankylosing spondylitis or in good health (not recorded which).

In its sample, this clonotype was seen many times. The rearrangement joins TRBV5-1 to TRBJ1-1; the D is unclear. V shed 4 bases and J shed 5 bases, with 15 bases lying between them. The CDR3 totals 14 residues. Germline CDR1 SGHRS, CDR2 YFSETQ. The CDR3 sequence is CASSPLWAGTEAFF. The DNA of the CDR3 is TGCGCCAGCAGCCCGCTTTGGGCGGGAACTGAAGCTTTCTTT.

There are many counts of this clonotype. The V and J genes are TRBV24-1 and TRBJ1-5; D unresolved. Trimming took off 1 base at V and 8 bases at J, with 8 bases between the two ends. The CDR3 has 13 residues. Per the germline V gene, CDR1 is KGHDR and CDR2 is SFDVKD. CDR3 protein: CATSDFPGEPQHF. DNA for the CDR3: TGTGCCACCAGTGATTTTCCGGGAGAGCCCCAGCATTTT.

This clonotype has a count of ten or more. V and J are TRBV6-1 and TRBJ1-1; a weak D match, TRBD1 (6 bases). Germline V gene sequence: CDR1 MNHNS, CDR2 SASEGT. The ends were cut back, 8 bases at V and 4 bases at J, with 11 bases in the middle. There are 12 residues in the CDR3. The CDR3 loop reads CASHRVGTEAFF. The CDR3 nucleotides read TGTGCCAGCCACAGGGTAGGCACTGAAGCTTTCTTT.

This clonotype was seen repeatedly, ten times or more. CDR3 nucleotides: TGTGCCAGCAGCTTGTACATCACAGGCGTGAACACTGAAGCTTTCTTT. Its translation: CASSLYITGVNTEAFF. V is TRBV5-6 and J is TRBJ1-1; TRBD1 is a possible D gene (5 bases). There are 16 residues in the CDR3. Germline loops: CDR1 SGHDT, CDR2 YYEEEE. The germline V and J ends were trimmed by 1 base and 0 bases, with 13 bases remaining between them.

The rearrangement links TRBV11-2 to TRBJ2-2; D perhaps matches TRBD2 (7 bases). Per the germline V gene, CDR1 is SGHAT and CDR2 is FQNNGV. The CDR3 runs 17 residues. V gave up 1 base and J gave up 3 bases, with 15 bases separating them. Here the CDR3 reads CASSLGRRGADTGELFF. In DNA, the CDR3 is TGTGCCAGCAGCTTAGGGCGACGGGGGGCGGACACCGGGGAGCTGTTTTTT.

This clonotype was seen a handful of times. The V and J genes are TRBV2 and TRBJ2-2, with 8 bases identical to TRBD2. CDR3 length: 16 amino acids. Trimming removed 3 bases from V and 4 bases from J; junction bases left unmatched: 7. The germline V gene encodes CDR1 SNHLY and CDR2 FYNNEI. CDR3 protein: CASSDRSGSSTGELFF. The CDR3 coding sequence is TGTGCCAGCAGTGATCGGAGCGGGAGCAGCACCGGGGAGCTGTTTTTT.

This clonotype was seen at least ten times. The chain carries TRBV7-9 and TRBJ1-1; the D gene is possibly TRBD1 (6 bases). The V end lost 8 bases, the J end lost 1 base, and 11 bases lay between the germline ends. Germline CDR1 and CDR2: SEHNR and FQNEAQ (reference sequence). There are 13 residues in the CDR3. The CDR3, as DNA: TGTGCCAGCGGCAAACAGGGGAACACTGAAGCTTTCTTT. It specifies CASGKQGNTEAFF.

This clonotype was detected ten times or more. This rearrangement joins TRBV20-1 to TRBJ1-6, with D perhaps matching TRBD1 (5 bases). CDR1 is DFQATT, CDR2 SNEGSKA, per germline (reference sequence). The CDR3 extends over 18 amino acids. Trimming pared 0 bases from V and 8 bases from J, leaving 23 bases between. In nucleotides, the CDR3 is TGCAGTGCTAGAGAGAGGGTGGTTGCGGGGCTGTTTGATTCACCCCTCCACTTT. As protein: CSARERVVAGLFDSPLHF.

This rearrangement joins TRBV5-5 to TRBJ2-4; D gene ambiguous. The CDR3 length is 16 residues. V lost 2 bases, J lost 6 bases, and 18 bases lay in between. Germline loops: CDR1 SGHKS, CDR2 YYEKEE (reference sequence). The CDR3 region has the DNA TGTGCCAGCAGCTTACCGCCTCAAAGCAAAGGAAACATTCAGTACTTC. Amino acids: CASSLPPQSKGNIQYF.

The chain links TRBV14 to TRBJ1-2; D is unclear. The length of the CDR3 is 14 residues. Germline V gene sequence: CDR1 SGHDN, CDR2 FVKESK. Trimming stripped 5 bases from V and 0 bases from J, with 10 bases between. CDR3: CASSKDLPNYGYTF. In nucleotides, the CDR3 is TGTGCCAGCAGCAAGGACCTTCCTAACTATGGCTACACCTTC.

This clonotype was seen many times. J is TRBJ2-1 and V is TRBV25-1; 8 bases are shared with TRBD2. CDR1 and CDR2 (germline): MGHDK, SYGVNS. The CDR3 runs to 13 residues. Losses at the gene ends were 7 bases for V and 4 bases for J; bases not matched to a gene: 3. CDR3 coding DNA: TGTGCCAGCACTAGCGGGTATTACAATGAGCAGTTCTTC. This translates into CASTSGYYNEQFF.

Turning to this clonotype: A clone one base away is much larger, so this may be a read error. The chain combines TRBV20-1 with TRBJ2-5; 10 bases align to TRBD2. Trimming removed 3 bases from V and 7 bases from J; junction bases left unmatched: 11. The CDR3 is made up of 15 amino acids. Germline V gene data show CDR1 as DFQATT and CDR2 as SNEGSKA (reference sequence). In nucleotides, the CDR3 is TGCAGTGCTAGTATTACTAGCGGGATTGGGGGGACCCAGTACTTC. It is translated as CSASITSGIGGTQYF.

This clonotype was seen at least ten times. CDR3 nucleotide sequence: TGCAGTGCTAGTCCTTCCACAGGGTTTTATCAGCCCCAGCATTTT. Amino acid sequence: CSASPSTGFYQPQHF. The J gene is TRBJ1-5, the V gene TRBV20-1, with D maybe TRBD1 (6 bases). CDR1 is DFQATT and CDR2 is SNEGSKA in the germline V gene (reference sequence). V shed 3 bases and J shed 5 bases, with 17 bases lying between them. The CDR3 totals 15 residues.

This clonotype occurred many times. V gene TRBV29-1 combines with J gene TRBJ2-1, with 8 positions matching TRBD2. This CDR3 has 13 amino acids. Germline V gene data show CDR1 as SQVTM and CDR2 as ANQGSEA. V lost 3 bases to trimming and J lost 8 bases; unmatched junction nucleotides: 6. CDR3 protein: CSVDGRGVHEQFF. The CDR3 nucleotides are TGCAGCGTTGATGGGCGGGGGGTTCATGAGCAGTTCTTC.

The V gene is TRBV9, the J gene TRBJ1-6, with a tentative D call TRBD1 (6 bases). Germline-derived CDR1 and CDR2 are SGDLS and YYNGEE. Trimming shortened V by 6 bases and J by 9 bases, and 13 bases separated the two germline ends. This CDR3 contains 13 residues. CDR3 sequence: CASNGQKPSPLHF. The CDR3 coding sequence is TGTGCCAGCAACGGACAGAAGCCTTCACCCCTCCACTTT.

There are a few counts of this clonotype. This chain joins TRBV12-3 or TRBV12-4 and TRBJ2-1; the match to TRBD2 covers 9 bases. The trim removed 5 bases at V and 8 bases at J, leaving 10 bases unmatched. The CDR3 is made up of 15 amino acids. CDR3 in amino acids: CASSPTSGDLDEQFF. The CDR3, as DNA: TGTGCCAGCAGTCCGACTAGCGGCGATTTGGATGAGCAGTTCTTC.

This clonotype was seen a few times. This chain uses TRBV7-2 with TRBJ2-5; 12 positions match TRBD2. The CDR3 loop spans 18 amino acids. J lost 4 bases, V lost 0 bases, and 9 bases had no gene match. CDR1 and CDR2 from the germline V gene are SGHTA and FQGNSA. The CDR3 reads CASSLAGREGLAGETQYF. The CDR3 DNA reads as TGTGCCAGCAGCTTAGCGGGACGGGAGGGACTAGCGGGAGAGACCCAGTACTTC.

The sample holds many counts of this clonotype. This chain links TRBV20-1 with TRBJ1-4; D perhaps matches TRBD1 (5 bases). Germline V lookup: CDR1 DFQATT, CDR2 SNEGSKA (reference sequence). This CDR3 region has 15 residues. V lost 3 bases and J 0 bases, leaving 11 bases between the germline ends. The CDR3 DNA sequence: TGCAGTGCTAGTCAGGGATTGACAACTAATGAAAAACTGTTTTTT. This gives the protein CSASQGLTTNEKLFF.

This clonotype was recorded a few times. The rearrangement links TRBV4-3 to TRBJ1-3; a possible D gene is TRBD1 (5 bases). From germline, CDR1 is LGHNA and CDR2 YSLEER. This CDR3 spans 20 amino acids. Trimming cost V 0 bases and J 0 bases, with 21 bases left between them. CDR3 nucleotide sequence: TGCGCCAGCAGCCAAGACGCAGGTTTCGGCGGGGGAATCTCTGGAAACACCATATATTTT. Translation: CASSQDAGFGGGISGNTIYF.

This clonotype was seen only a few times. The chain recombines TRBV13 with TRBJ2-7; 8 bases are a match to TRBD1. The CDR3 length is 15 residues. With V trimmed by 4 bases and J by 2 bases, 7 bases remained unmatched. Germline V gene data show CDR1 as PRHDT and CDR2 as FYEKMQ (reference sequence). The CDR3, as DNA: TGTGCCAGCAGCTCAACGACAGGGGTCACCTACGAGCAGTACTTC. This encodes CASSSTTGVTYEQYF.

The table lists this clonotype with many counts. The chain uses TRBV20-1 and TRBJ2-1; maybe TRBD2 (5 bases). Between the trimmed V and J ends, which lost 3 bases and 0 bases, there was a span of 12 bases. CDR3 length: 15 residues. The germline gives CDR1 DFQATT, CDR2 SNEGSKA (reference sequence). CDR3 sequence: CSASRGASSYNEQFF. The CDR3, as DNA: TGCAGTGCTAGCCGGGGTGCTAGCTCCTACAATGAGCAGTTCTTC.

Many counts were recorded for this clonotype. The rearrangement uses TRBV7-9 and TRBJ1-2, with D uncertain. This CDR3 spans 15 amino acids. CDR1 and CDR2 (germline): SEHNR, FQNEAQ (reference sequence). V was trimmed by 4 bases and J by 4 bases, leaving 16 bases between them. The CDR3 DNA follows: TGTGCCAGCAGCTCCGGTTCCCTGAGGGCCTATGGCTACACCTTC. It yields the protein CASSSGSLRAYGYTF. The full variable domain, its missing parts supplied by reference TRBV7-9 and TRBJ1-2, is DTGVSQNPRHKITKRGQNVTFRCDPISEHNRLYWYRQTLGQGPEFLTYFQNEAQLEKSRLLSDRFSAERPKGSFSTLEIQRTEQGDSAMYLCASSSGSLRAYGYTFGSGTRLTVV.

The table lists this clonotype with many counts. This chain joins TRBV5-1 and TRBJ2-3; 9 bases align to TRBD2. CDR3 size: 14 residues. V lost 0 bases, J lost 6 bases, and 2 bases stayed unmatched. The germline gives CDR1 SGHRS, CDR2 YFSETQ. In DNA, the CDR3 is TGCGCCAGCAGCTTGGGACTAGCGGATGATACGCAGTATTTT. Translating it yields CASSLGLADDTQYF. The whole variable domain, filled in from reference TRBV5-1 and TRBJ2-3, reads KAGVTQTPRYLIKTRGQQVTLSCSPISGHRSVSWYQQTPGQGLQFLFEYFSETQRNKGNFPGRFSGRQFSNSRSEMNVSTLELGDSALYLCASSLGLADDTQYFGPGTRLTVL.

This clonotype occurred many times. The chain links TRBV20-1 to TRBJ1-6; no clear D. Germline CDR1 and CDR2: DFQATT and SNEGSKA (reference sequence). The CDR3 runs to 14 residues. V gave up 1 base and J gave up 7 bases, with 11 bases separating them. The CDR3 bases are TGCAGTGCTAGAGTGTCGGGCCCCAATTCACCCCTCCACTTT. This codes for CSARVSGPNSPLHF.